This T cell receptor beta chain was sequenced in a study of post-analysis software for immune sequencing data (dated by TCRdb to the mid-2010s). Study-level background: Recorded disease courses included relapsing-remitting, secondary progressive and progressive-relapsing multiple sclerosis, with some patients lacking subtype annotation. The patient repertoires were compared against 11 previously published healthy control repertoires obtained from donors aged roughly 6 to 25 years. A subset of samples was prepared in parallel using single-end sample barcoding, then pooled and co-amplified after Illumina adapter ligation.

Preparation of the library involved PCR. These reads were obtained on an Illumina HiSeq 2500. To reduce PCR and sequencing biases, unique molecular identifiers were built into the TCR beta cDNA libraries. Some 500,000 cDNA molecules were obtained for every 1 to 10 million input T cells, so each molecule roughly corresponded to one T cell. The patient libraries were prepared and sequenced with the same protocol used for the earlier healthy control dataset. Within a given batch, samples were prepared together, multiplexed and sequenced on the same HiSeq lane. The study's own analysis went as follows. Raw barcoded reads were processed with MIGEC, and single-read molecular identifier groups were discarded before consensus assembly and CDR3 extraction. VDJtools was used for post-analysis of the clonotype tables, and diversity was normalized by down-sampling every dataset to the size of the smallest sample. To correct batch-related cross-sample contamination, repertoire overlap clustering matched CDR3 amino acid sequences but not nucleotide sequences. The public reads were reprocessed in TCRdb via fastp at Q25 and MiXCR, keeping in-frame beta chains. Every distinct CDR3 protein forms one entry, paired with its most common genes and DNA. TCRdb, not the original authors, processed these V and J calls. In this sample the table shows roughly 650,000 distinct CDR3 sequences, approximately 60% of which occur a single time. The top ten hold approximately 10% of the sample.

TCR beta repertoires were profiled from peripheral blood of 10 to 15 young patients with multiple sclerosis to demonstrate the VDJtools post-analysis software. Multiple sclerosis patients were children and adolescents aged roughly 6 to 16 years. This clonotype was counted only a few times. Its antigen is not yet known. One base away there is no much larger clone; base qualities are not given. CDR1 and CDR2 were assigned from the germline V gene (reference sequence) as DFQATT and SNEGSKA. The germline ends are 9 bases apart after V is trimmed by 5 bases and J by 7 bases. The CDR3 covers 11 residues, taking in both the cysteine and the phenylalanine. Only the CDR3 DNA is retained, 33 bases long and in frame from the first base. Broad study findings and their caveats: The control group was slightly older than the multiple sclerosis patient group. Roughly 5 TRBV segments, including TRBV5-6, TRBV5-1 and TRBV20-1, were significantly more frequent in patients than controls. Strong co-clustering of samples prepared in the same batch was shown by direct clustering with F measure, prompting a batch-effect correction. Compared with controls, multiple sclerosis patients had significantly lower normalized Chao1 diversity, a finding suggesting substantial peripheral T-cell clonal expansion.

The receptor's source is a girl between 2 and 10 years old with multiple sclerosis. Sequenced material: blood. The chain uses TRBV20-1 and TRBJ2-1; no D gene is confidently identified. This receptor has the CDR3 CSAGDPNEQFF. The sequence in DNA is TGCAGTGCTGGGGATCCAAATGAGCAGTTCTTC.